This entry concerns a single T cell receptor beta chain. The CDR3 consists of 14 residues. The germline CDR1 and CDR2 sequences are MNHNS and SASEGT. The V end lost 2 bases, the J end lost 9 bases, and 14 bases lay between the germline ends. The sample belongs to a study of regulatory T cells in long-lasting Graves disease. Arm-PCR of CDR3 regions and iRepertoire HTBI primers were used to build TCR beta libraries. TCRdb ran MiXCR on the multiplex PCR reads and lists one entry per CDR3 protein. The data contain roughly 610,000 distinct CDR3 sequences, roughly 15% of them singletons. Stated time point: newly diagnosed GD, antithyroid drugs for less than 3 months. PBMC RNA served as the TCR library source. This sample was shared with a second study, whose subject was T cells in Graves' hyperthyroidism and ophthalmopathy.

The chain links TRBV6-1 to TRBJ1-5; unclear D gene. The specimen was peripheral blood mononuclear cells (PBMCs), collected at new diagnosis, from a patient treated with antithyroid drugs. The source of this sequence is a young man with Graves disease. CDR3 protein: CASSENEAPGPQHF. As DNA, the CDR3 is TGTGCCAGCAGTGAAAATGAGGCCCCGGGGCCCCAGCATTTT.